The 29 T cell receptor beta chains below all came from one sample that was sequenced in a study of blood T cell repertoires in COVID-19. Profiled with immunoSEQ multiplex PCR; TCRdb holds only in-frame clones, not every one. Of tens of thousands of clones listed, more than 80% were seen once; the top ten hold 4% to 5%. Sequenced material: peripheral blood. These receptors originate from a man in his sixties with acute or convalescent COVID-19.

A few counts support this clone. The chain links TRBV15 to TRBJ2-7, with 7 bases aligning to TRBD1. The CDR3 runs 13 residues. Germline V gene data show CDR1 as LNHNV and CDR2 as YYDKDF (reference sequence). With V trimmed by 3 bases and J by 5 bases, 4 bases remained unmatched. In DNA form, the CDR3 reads TGTGCCACCAGCAGGGCTGACAGGGACGAGCAGTACTTC. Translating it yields CATSRADRDEQYF.

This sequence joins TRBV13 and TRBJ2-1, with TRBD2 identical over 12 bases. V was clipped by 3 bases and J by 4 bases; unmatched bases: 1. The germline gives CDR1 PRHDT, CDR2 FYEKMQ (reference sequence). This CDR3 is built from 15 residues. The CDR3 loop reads CASSFLAGGYNEQFF. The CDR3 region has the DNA TGTGCCAGCAGCTTCCTAGCGGGAGGGTACAATGAGCAGTTCTTC. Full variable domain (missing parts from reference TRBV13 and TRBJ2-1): AAGVIQSPRHLIKEKRETATLKCYPIPRHDTVYWYQQGPGQDPQFLISFYEKMQSDKGSIPDRFSAQQFSDYHSELNMSSLELGDSALYFCASSFLAGGYNEQFFGPGTRLTVL.

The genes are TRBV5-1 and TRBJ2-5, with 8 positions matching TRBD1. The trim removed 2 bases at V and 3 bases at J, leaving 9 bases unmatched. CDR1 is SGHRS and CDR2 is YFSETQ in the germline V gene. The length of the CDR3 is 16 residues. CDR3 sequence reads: CASSLGQGRMEETQYF. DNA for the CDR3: TGCGCCAGCAGCTTAGGACAGGGACGAATGGAAGAGACCCAGTACTTC. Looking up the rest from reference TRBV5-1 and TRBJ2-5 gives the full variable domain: KAGVTQTPRYLIKTRGQQVTLSCSPISGHRSVSWYQQTPGQGLQFLFEYFSETQRNKGNFPGRFSGRQFSNSRSEMNVSTLELGDSALYLCASSLGQGRMEETQYFGPGTRLLVL.

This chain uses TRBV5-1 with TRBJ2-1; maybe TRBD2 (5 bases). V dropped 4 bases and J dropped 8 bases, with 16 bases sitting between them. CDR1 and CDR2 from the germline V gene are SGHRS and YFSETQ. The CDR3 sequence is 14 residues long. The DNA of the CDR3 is TGCGCCAGCAGCCTAGAGGGTGGAGTCCATGAGCAGTTCTTC. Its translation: CASSLEGGVHEQFF.

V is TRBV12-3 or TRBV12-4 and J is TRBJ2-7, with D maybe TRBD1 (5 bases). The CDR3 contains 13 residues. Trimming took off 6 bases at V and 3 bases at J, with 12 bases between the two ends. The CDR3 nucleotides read TGTGCCAGCAGCCCCGGACATATCTACGAGCAGTACTTC. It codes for CASSPGHIYEQYF.

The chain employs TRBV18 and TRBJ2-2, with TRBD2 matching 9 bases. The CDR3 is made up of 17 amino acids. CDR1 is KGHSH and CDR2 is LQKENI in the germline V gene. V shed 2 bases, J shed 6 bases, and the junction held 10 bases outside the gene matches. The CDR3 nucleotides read TGTGCCAGCTCACCAACCCCTAGCGGGGTATCTTCCGGGGAGCTGTTTTTT. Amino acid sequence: CASSPTPSGVSSGELFF.

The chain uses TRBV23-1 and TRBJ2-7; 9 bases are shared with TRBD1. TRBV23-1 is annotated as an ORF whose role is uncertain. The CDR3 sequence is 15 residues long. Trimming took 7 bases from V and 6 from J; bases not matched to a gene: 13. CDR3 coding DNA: TGCGCCAGCAACCGCGGGGACAGGGACACGCTCGAGCAGTACTTC. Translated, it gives CASNRGDRDTLEQYF.

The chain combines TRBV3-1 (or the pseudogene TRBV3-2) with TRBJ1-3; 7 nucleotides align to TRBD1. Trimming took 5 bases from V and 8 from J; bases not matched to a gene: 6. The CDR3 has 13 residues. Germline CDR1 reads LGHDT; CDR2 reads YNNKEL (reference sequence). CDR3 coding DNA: TGTGCCAGCAGCTCGACAGGGAGCGACACCATATATTTT. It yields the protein CASSSTGSDTIYF.

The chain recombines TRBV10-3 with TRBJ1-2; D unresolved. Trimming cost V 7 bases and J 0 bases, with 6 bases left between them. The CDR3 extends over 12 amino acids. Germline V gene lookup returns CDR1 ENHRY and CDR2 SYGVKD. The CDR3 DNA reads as TGTGCCATCACGGCGGCTAACTATGGCTACACCTTC. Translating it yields CAITAANYGYTF.

In DNA, the CDR3 is TGTGCCAGCAGCATTTCACAGACAGGGTGGGACGAGCAGTACTTC. Protein product: CASSISQTGWDEQYF. V usage is TRBV7-3 and J usage is TRBJ2-7; 7 bases are shared with TRBD1. Trimming cost V 5 bases and J 5 bases; bases outside gene matches: 12. Germline CDR1 reads SGHTA; CDR2 reads FQGTGA. The CDR3 has 15 residues. Complete variable domain (other parts from reference TRBV7-3 and TRBJ2-7): GAGVSQTPSNKVTEKGKYVELRCDPISGHTALYWYRQSLGQGPEFLIYFQGTGAADDSGLPNDRFFAVRPEGSVSTLKIQRTERGDSAVYLCASSISQTGWDEQYFGPGTRLTVT.

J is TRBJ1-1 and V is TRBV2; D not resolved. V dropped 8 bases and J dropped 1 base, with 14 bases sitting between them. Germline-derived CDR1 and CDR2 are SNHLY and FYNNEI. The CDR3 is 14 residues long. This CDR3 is CASVTGRWNTEAFF. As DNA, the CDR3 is TGTGCCAGCGTCACTGGGAGGTGGAACACTGAAGCTTTCTTT.

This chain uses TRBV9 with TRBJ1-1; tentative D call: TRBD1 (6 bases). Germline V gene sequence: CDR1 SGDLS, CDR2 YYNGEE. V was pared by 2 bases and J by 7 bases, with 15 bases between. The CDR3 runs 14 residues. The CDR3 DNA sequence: TGTGCCAGCAGCGTGGGCCAGGGGTTGGGTGAAGCTTTCTTT. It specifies CASSVGQGLGEAFF.

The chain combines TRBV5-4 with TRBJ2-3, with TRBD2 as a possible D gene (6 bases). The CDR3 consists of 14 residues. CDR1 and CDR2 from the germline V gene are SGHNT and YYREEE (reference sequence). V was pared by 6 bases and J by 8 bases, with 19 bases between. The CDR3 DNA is TGTGCCAGCATTCCGGGACTGGGCGGAGGTACGCAGTATTTT. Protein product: CASIPGLGGGTQYF.

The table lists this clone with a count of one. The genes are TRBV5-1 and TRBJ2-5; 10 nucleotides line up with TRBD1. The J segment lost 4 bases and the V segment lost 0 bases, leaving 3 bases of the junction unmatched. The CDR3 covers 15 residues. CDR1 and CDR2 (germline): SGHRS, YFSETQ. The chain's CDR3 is CASSLEGQGRETQYF. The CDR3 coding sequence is TGCGCCAGCAGCTTGGAGGGACAGGGGAGAGAGACCCAGTACTTC.

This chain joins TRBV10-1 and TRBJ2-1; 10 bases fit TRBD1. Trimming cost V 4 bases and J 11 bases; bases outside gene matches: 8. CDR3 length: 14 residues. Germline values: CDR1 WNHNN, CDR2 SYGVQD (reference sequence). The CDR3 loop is CASSGQGTGDKQFF. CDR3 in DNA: TGCGCCAGCAGTGGACAGGGGACAGGGGATAAGCAGTTCTTC.

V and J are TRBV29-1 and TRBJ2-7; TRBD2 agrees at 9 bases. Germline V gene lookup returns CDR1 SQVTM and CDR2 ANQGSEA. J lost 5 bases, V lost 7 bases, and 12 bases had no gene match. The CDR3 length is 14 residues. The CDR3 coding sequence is TGCAGCGCTCGGAGTCTAGCGGGGTCGAACGAGCAGTACTTC. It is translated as CSARSLAGSNEQYF.

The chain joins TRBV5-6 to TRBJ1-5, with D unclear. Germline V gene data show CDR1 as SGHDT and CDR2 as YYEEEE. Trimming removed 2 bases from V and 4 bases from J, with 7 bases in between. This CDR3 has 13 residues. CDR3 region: CASSLGRNQPQHF. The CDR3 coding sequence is TGTGCCAGCAGCTTAGGCAGGAATCAGCCCCAGCATTTT.

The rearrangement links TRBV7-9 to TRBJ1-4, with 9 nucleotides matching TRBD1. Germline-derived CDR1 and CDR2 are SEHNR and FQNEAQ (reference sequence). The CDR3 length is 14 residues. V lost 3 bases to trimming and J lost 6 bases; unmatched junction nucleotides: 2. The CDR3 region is CASSFWDRDEKLFF. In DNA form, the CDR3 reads TGTGCCAGCAGCTTCTGGGACAGGGATGAAAAACTGTTTTTT.

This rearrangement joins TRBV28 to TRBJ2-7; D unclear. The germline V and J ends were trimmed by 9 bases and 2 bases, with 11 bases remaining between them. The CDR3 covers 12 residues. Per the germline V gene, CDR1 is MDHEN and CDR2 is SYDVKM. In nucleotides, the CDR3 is TGTGCCAGGCGAGGCAGCGCCTACGAGCAGTACTTC. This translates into CARRGSAYEQYF.

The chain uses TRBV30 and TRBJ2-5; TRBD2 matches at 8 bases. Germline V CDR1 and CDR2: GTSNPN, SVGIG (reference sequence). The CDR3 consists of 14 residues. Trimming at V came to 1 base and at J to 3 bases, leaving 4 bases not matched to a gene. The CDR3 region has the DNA TGTGCCTGGAGTGCGGGACTAGTTGAAGAGACCCAGTACTTC. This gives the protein CAWSAGLVEETQYF.

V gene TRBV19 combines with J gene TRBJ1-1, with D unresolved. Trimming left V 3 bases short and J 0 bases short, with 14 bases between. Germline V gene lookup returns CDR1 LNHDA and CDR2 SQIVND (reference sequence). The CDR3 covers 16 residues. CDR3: CASSILNSQMNTEAFF. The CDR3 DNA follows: TGTGCCAGTAGTATTCTTAACTCACAGATGAACACTGAAGCTTTCTTT.

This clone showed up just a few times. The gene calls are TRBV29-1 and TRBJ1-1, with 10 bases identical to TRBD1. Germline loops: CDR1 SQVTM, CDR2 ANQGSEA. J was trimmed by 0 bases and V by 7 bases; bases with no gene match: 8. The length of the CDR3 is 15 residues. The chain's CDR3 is CSDMTGGGLNTEAFF. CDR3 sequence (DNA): TGCAGCGACATGACAGGGGGCGGCCTGAACACTGAAGCTTTCTTT.

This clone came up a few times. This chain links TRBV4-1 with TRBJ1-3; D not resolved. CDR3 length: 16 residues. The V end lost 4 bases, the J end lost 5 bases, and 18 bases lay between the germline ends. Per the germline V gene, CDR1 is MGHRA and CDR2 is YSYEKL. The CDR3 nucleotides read TGCGCCAGCAGCCCGCTTTCGGGGAGTTTGAGAAACACCATATATTTT. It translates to CASSPLSGSLRNTIYF.

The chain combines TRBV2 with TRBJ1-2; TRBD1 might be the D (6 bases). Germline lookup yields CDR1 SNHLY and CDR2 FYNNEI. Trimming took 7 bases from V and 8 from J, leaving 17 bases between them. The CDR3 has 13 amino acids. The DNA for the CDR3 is TGTGCCAGCACCGGGGCGGGGGCAAGCGGCTACACCTTC. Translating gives CASTGAGASGYTF.

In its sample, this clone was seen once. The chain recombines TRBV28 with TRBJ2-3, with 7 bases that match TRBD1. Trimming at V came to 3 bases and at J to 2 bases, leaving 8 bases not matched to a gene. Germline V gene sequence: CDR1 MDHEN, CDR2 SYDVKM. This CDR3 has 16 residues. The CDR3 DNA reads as TGTGCCAGCAGTTTGTCCCAGGGGGTTTACACAGATACGCAGTATTTT. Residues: CASSLSQGVYTDTQYF.

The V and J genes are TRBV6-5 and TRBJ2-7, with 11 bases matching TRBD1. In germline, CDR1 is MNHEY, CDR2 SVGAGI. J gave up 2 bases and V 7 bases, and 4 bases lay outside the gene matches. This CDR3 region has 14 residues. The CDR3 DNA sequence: TGTGCCAGCAAACCGGGACAGGGGGCCTACGAGCAGTACTTC. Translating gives CASKPGQGAYEQYF.

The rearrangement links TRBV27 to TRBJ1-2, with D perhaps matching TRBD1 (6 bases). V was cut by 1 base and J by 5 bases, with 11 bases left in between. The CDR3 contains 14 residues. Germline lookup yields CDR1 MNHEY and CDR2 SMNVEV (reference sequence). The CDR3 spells CASSLYAGAYGYTF. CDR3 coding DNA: TGTGCCAGCAGTTTATATGCAGGGGCATATGGCTACACCTTC.

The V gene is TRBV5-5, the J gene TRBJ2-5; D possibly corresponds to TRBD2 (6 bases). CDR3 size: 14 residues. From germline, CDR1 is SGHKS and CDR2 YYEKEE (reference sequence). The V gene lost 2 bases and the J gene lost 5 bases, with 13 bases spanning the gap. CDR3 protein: CASSFHGGAETQYF. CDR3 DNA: TGTGCCAGCAGCTTCCATGGCGGGGCCGAGACCCAGTACTTC. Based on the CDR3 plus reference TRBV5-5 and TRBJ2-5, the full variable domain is DAGVTQSPTHLIKTRGQQVTLRCSPISGHKSVSWYQQVLGQGPQFIFQYYEKEERGRGNFPDRFSARQFPNYSSELNVNALLLGDSALYLCASSFHGGAETQYFGPGTRLLVL.

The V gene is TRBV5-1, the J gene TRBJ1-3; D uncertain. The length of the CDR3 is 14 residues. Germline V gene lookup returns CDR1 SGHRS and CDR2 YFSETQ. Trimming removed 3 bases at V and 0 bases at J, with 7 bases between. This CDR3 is CASSSASSGNTIYF. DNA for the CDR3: TGCGCCAGCAGCTCCGCGAGCTCTGGAAACACCATATATTTT.